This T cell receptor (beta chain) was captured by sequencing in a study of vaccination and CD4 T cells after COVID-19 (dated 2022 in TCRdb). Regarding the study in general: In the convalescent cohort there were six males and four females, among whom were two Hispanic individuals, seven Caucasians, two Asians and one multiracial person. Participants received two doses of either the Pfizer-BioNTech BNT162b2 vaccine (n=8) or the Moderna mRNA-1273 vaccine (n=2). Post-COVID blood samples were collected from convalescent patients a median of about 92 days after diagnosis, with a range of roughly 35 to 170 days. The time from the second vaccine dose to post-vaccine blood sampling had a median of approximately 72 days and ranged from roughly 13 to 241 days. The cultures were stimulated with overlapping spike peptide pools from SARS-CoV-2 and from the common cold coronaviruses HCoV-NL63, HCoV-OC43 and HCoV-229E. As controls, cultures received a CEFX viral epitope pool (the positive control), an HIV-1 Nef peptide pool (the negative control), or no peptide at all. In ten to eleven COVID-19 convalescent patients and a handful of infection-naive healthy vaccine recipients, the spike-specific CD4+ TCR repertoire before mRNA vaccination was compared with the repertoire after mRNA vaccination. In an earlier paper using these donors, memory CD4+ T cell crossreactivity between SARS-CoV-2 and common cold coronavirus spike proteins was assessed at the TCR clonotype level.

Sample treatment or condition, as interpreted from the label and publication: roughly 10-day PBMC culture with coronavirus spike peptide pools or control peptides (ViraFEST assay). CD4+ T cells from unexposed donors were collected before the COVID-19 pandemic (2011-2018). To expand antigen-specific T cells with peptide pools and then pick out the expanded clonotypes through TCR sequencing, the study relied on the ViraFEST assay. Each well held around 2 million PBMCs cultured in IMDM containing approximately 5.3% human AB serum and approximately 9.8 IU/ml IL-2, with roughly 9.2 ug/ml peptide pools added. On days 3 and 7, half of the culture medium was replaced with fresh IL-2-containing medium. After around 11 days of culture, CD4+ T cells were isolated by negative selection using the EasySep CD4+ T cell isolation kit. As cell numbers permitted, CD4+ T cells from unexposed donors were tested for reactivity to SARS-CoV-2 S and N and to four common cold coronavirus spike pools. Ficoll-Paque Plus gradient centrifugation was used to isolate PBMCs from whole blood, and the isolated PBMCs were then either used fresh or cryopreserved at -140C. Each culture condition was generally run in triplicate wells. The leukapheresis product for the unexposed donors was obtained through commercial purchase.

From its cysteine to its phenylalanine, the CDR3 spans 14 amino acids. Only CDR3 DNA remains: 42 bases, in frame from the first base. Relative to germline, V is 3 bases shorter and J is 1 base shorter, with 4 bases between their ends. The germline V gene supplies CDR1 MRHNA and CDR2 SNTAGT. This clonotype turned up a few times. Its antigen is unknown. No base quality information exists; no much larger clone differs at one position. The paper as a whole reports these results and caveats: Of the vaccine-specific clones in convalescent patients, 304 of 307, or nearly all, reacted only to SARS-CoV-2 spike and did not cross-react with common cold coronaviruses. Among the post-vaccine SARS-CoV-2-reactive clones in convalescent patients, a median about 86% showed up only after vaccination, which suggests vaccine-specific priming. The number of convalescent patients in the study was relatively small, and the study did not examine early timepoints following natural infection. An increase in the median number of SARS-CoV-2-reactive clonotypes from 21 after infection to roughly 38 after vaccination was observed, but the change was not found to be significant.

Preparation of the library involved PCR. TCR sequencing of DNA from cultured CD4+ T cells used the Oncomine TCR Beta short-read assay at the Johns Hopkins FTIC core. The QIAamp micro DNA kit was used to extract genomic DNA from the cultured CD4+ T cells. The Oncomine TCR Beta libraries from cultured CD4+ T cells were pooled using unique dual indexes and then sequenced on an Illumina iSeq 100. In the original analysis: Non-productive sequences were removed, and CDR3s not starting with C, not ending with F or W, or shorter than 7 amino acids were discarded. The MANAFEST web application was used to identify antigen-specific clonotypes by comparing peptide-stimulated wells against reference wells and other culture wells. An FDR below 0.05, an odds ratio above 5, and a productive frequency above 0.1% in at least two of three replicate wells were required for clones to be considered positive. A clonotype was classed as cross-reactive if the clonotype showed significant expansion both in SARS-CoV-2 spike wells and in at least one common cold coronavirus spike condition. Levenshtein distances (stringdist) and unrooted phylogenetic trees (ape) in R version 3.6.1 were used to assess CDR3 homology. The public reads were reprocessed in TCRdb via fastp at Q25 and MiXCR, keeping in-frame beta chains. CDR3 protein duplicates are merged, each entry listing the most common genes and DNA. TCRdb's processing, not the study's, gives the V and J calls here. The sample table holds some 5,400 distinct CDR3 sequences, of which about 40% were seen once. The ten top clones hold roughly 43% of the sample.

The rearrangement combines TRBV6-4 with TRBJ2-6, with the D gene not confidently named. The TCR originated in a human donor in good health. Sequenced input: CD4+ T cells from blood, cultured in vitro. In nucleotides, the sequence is TGTGCCAGCAGTGAGGGTTCTGGGGCCAACGTCCTGACTTTC. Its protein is CASSEGSGANVLTF.